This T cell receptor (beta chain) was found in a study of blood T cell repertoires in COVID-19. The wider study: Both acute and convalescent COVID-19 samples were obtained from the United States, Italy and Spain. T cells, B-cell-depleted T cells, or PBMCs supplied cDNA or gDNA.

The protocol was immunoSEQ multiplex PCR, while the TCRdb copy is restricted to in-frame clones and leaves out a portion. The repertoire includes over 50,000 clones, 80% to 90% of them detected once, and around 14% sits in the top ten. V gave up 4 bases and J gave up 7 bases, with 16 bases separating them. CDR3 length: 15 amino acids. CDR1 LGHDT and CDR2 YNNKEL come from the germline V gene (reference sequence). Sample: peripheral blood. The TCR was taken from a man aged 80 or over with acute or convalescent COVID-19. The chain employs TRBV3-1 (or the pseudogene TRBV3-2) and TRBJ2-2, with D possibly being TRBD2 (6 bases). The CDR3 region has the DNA TGTGCCAGCAGCCCTCGGGACCTGGGGGGCGGGGAGCTGTTTTTT. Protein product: CASSPRDLGGGELFF.